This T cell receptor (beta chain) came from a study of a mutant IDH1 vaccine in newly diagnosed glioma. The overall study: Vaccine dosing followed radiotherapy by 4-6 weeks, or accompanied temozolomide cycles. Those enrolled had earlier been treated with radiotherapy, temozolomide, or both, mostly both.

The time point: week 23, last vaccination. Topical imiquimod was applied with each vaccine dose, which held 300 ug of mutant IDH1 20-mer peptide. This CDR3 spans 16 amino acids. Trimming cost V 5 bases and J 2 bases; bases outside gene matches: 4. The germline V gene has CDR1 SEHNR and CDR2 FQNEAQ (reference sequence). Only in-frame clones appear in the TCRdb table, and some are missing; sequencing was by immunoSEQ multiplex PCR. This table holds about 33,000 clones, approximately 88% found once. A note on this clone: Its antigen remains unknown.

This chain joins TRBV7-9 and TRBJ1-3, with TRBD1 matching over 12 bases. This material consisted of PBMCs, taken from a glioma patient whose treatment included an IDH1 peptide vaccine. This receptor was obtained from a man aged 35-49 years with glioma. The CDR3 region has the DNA TGTGCCAGCAGCCTCCGGGACAGGGGGCCTGGAAACACCATATATTTT. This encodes CASSLRDRGPGNTIYF.